This TCR beta chain was found in a study of human CD8 memory T cell subsets. General observations from the study: The stem-like memory T cell repertoire shared very little with the precursor exhausted T cell repertoire.

To note about this clonotype: Antigen unknown.

Libraries targeted TCR beta using 5' RACE with UMIs. Reprocessing the 5' RACE reads, TCRdb reports a single entry for every CDR3 protein and omits DNA. Its table records roughly 4,800 distinct CDR3 sequences. The CDR3 spans 14 residues. The germline CDR1 and CDR2 sequences are ENHRY and SYGVKD. The sequenced material came from CD8+ effector memory T cells (TEM) sorted from PBMCs. The subset here: effector memory CD8 T cells, CCR7- CD45RO+ CD95+. The rearrangement joins TRBV10-3 to TRBJ2-7; the TRBD1 assignment by TCRdb is unverifiable without DNA. The receptor was derived from a human donor in good health. CDR3 loop: CAISVGTGTYEQYF.